Described below is a single T cell receptor (beta chain) sequence and its context. No antigen is known for it. No qualities accompany the bases; no much larger clone lies one base away. The immunoSEQ Assay, a bias-controlled multiplex PCR, was used to amplify TCRbeta CDR3 regions from genomic DNA. On the study's bioinformatics: The number of nucleated cells in each sample was estimated by amplification of reference gene primers within the assay. Sequence reads were collapsed and filtered to measure the absolute abundance of every unique TCRbeta CDR3 rearrangement. Productive Simpson clonality was computed per sample as the square root of Simpson's diversity index over productive rearrangements. Drawn from immuneACCESS, this table holds only the in-frame rearrangements with V and J called that TCRdb kept. Clones are partly lost; checked studies trace under half to an unresolved V gene and leave the rest unexplained. D and trimming were read from the DNA, whereas the V and J calls and clone size are those reported in that table. The sample table holds approximately 300,000 clones, of which 90% were seen once. The ten top clones hold approximately 4.5% of the sample.

From a lookup of the germline V gene, CDR1 and CDR2 are SGHNT and YENEEA. Compared with germline, V lacks 5 bases and J lacks 3 bases; bases without a gene match: 12. Reading from cysteine to phenylalanine, the CDR3 counts 18 amino acids. CDR3 DNA only is kept here, 54 bases in frame from base 1. This sample stems from a study of blood T cell repertoires in COVID-19 (dated by TCRdb to the early 2020s). With respect to the entire study: The collaborator samples originated in the United States, Italy and Spain and spanned the acute and convalescent phases of COVID-19. The prospective study material was composed of cDNA or gDNA derived from T cells, B-cell-depleted T cells, or PBMCs. The dataset comprised deeply sampled blood TCRbeta repertoires from subjects exposed to, actively infected with, or recovered from COVID-19. A freely available public database, intended as a resource for researchers studying the immune response to SARS-CoV-2, is where the repertoires were released. The samples were drawn from the first 160 participants of the ongoing ImmuneRACE study and from under 1,500 subjects provided by 6 global collaborators. The sample metadata nearly always contained a de-identified subject ID, COVID-19 status, age in years and sex. Where available, HLA class I and class II types were obtained from metadata supplied by the sample provider rather than from assay-based typing.

Participants in the prospective study were enrolled through a virtual design, were aged roughly 18 to 100 years, and lived in roughly 26 United States geographic areas. In the prospective study, cohorts were assigned on the basis of participant-reported clinical history obtained from a screening survey and a study questionnaire. In the prospective study, mobile phlebotomists collected whole blood, serum and a nasopharyngeal or oropharyngeal swab from each participant. Over a 2-month period, participants in the prospective study had the option of providing additional blood draws and questionnaires. Blood samples from the prospective study were shipped frozen or at room temperature prior to DNA extraction. General findings and caveats noted by the study authors: Clinical and demographic metadata were provided uncurated, with the amount varying by source and participant.

The chain joins TRBV11-3 to TRBJ1-6, with 8 junctional bases fitting TRBD1. The receptor was isolated from a woman between 18 and 29 years old with acute COVID-19. What was sequenced was PBMCs or T cells enriched from blood (not recorded which). At the DNA level, the sequence is TGTGCCAGCAGCCGGTCGGCAGGGGGCCACAACTATAATTCACCCCTCCACTTT. Its coded protein is CASSRSAGGHNYNSPLHF.